The 12 T cell receptor beta chains presented below share a single source sample, sequenced in a study of blood T cell repertoires in COVID-19. Sequencing was performed with immunoSEQ multiplex PCR; in TCRdb, only in-frame clones are kept and a portion is missing. Of 150,000 to 200,000 clones in the sample, roughly 83% were seen once. The specimen sequenced was PBMCs or T cells enriched from blood (not recorded which). All receptors come from a woman in her twenties or thirties who had recovered from COVID-19.

The chain links TRBV7-9 to TRBJ2-2; D possibly corresponds to TRBD2 (6 bases). V was shortened by 1 base and J by 6 bases, with 9 bases between the two germline ends. The germline V gene has CDR1 SEHNR and CDR2 FQNEAQ (reference sequence). There are 14 residues in the CDR3. CDR3 sequence reads: CASSLGRDPGELFF. The CDR3 coding sequence is TGTGCCAGCAGCTTAGGGAGGGATCCCGGGGAGCTGTTTTTT.

The gene calls are TRBV11-3 and TRBJ2-3, with a possible D match to TRBD1 (6 bases). The germline V and J ends were trimmed by 6 bases and 2 bases, with 15 bases remaining between them. CDR3 length: 15 residues. CDR1 SGHNT and CDR2 YENEEA come from the germline V gene. The CDR3 nucleotides are TGTGCCAGCAGGGTCAGACAGGTGGTCACAGATACGCAGTATTTT. Translated: CASRVRQVVTDTQYF.

This chain uses TRBV4-2 with TRBJ2-5; 10 bases align to TRBD2. The CDR3 consists of 17 residues. Germline loops: CDR1 LGHNA, CDR2 YNFKEQ. Losses at the gene ends were 1 base for V and 4 bases for J; bases not matched to a gene: 9. The CDR3 nucleotides read TGTGCCAGCAGCCAAGTGGCTAGCGGGAGTGTGGGAGAGACCCAGTACTTC. Translating it yields CASSQVASGSVGETQYF.

The gene calls are TRBV27 and TRBJ1-5; 8 bases line up with TRBD1. Germline values: CDR1 MNHEY, CDR2 SMNVEV (reference sequence). J lost 0 bases, V lost 5 bases, and 6 bases had no gene match. The length of the CDR3 is 16 residues. CDR3 DNA sequence: TGTGCCAGCAGTCCCCGGACAGGGAGTAGCAATCAGCCCCAGCATTTT. Translation gives CASSPRTGSSNQPQHF.

The chain is built from TRBV7-2 and TRBJ1-1, with TRBD1 identical over 8 bases. After removal of 5 bases from V and 0 bases from J, the junction contained 8 bases not matched to a gene. This CDR3 has 16 residues. CDR1 SGHTA and CDR2 FQGNSA come from the germline V gene. Here the CDR3 DNA reads TGTGCCAGCAGCCCCAGGGACAGGAGGATGAACACTGAAGCTTTCTTT. It specifies CASSPRDRRMNTEAFF.

The V call is TRBV6-5, the J call TRBJ1-4; TRBD1 might be the D (6 bases). The V end was cut by 8 bases, the J end by 5 bases, with 12 bases between. The germline V gene encodes CDR1 MNHEY and CDR2 SVGAGI. This CDR3 spans 13 amino acids. This CDR3 is CASQQGSNEKLFF. The CDR3 DNA sequence: TGTGCCAGCCAACAGGGAAGCAATGAAAAACTGTTTTTT.

In this sample, this clone turned up a few times. The chain combines TRBV9 with TRBJ2-2; D gene unclear. Per the germline V gene, CDR1 is SGDLS and CDR2 is YYNGEE. The CDR3 runs 16 residues. Trimming shortened V by 2 bases and J by 0 bases, and 11 bases separated the two germline ends. This CDR3 reads CASSVREPSNTGELFF. In nucleotides, the CDR3 is TGTGCCAGCAGCGTTCGAGAACCCTCGAACACCGGGGAGCTGTTTTTT.

The CDR3 DNA reads TGTGCCAGCAGCGTAGACGGGGATCCCAATCAGCCCCAGCATTTT. Its protein is CASSVDGDPNQPQHF. The chain is built from TRBV9 and TRBJ1-5; D call uncertain. The V gene lost 0 bases and the J gene lost 3 bases, with 10 bases spanning the gap. The CDR3 is 15 amino acids. CDR1 and CDR2 from the germline V gene are SGDLS and YYNGEE. Full variable domain (missing parts from reference TRBV9 and TRBJ1-5): DSGVTQTPKHLITATGQRVTLRCSPRSGDLSVYWYQQSLDQGLQFLIQYYNGEERAKGNILERFSAQQFPDLHSELNLSSLELGDSALYFCASSVDGDPNQPQHFGDGTRLSIL.

The chain joins TRBV28 to TRBJ1-4, with D perhaps TRBD1 (5 bases). Germline CDR1 and CDR2: MDHEN and SYDVKM. V gave up 9 bases and J gave up 0 bases, with 14 bases separating them. This CDR3 spans 15 amino acids. CDR3 protein: CASGGGSATNEKLFF. The CDR3 nucleotides are TGTGCCAGTGGGGGAGGGAGTGCAACTAATGAAAAACTGTTTTTT.

V gene TRBV30 combines with J gene TRBJ1-2; possible D gene TRBD1, 6 bases. Germline lookup yields CDR1 GTSNPN and CDR2 SVGIG (reference sequence). The CDR3 has 13 residues. The V and J ends lost 5 bases and 0 bases respectively, with 10 bases between them. The CDR3 loop reads CAWDRYTNYGYTF. CDR3 in DNA: TGTGCCTGGGACAGGTACACTAACTATGGCTACACCTTC.

As DNA, the CDR3 is TGCGCCAGCAGCTTGGATGCAGGGGCCGATTCCTACGAGCAGTACTTC. Its translation is CASSLDAGADSYEQYF. The V gene is TRBV5-1, the J gene TRBJ2-7; D possibly corresponds to TRBD1 (6 bases). From germline, CDR1 is SGHRS and CDR2 YFSETQ. Trimming shortened V by 0 bases and J by 1 base, and 14 bases separated the two germline ends. The CDR3 has 16 amino acids.

The chain combines TRBV28 with TRBJ2-7; the D gene is possibly TRBD1 (5 bases). The CDR3 is made up of 13 amino acids. Germline CDR1 MDHEN, CDR2 SYDVKM. Trimming stripped 3 bases from V and 0 bases from J, with 6 bases between. DNA of the CDR3: TGTGCCAGCAGTTTGACAGCCTCCTACGAGCAGTACTTC. Encoded protein: CASSLTASYEQYF.